This section outlines one T cell receptor beta chain sequence together with its context. These data are taken from a study of blood T cell repertoires in COVID-19. Across the whole study: Samples came from the United States, Italy and Spain, spanning acute and convalescent COVID-19. From T cells, B-cell-depleted T cells, or PBMCs came the material, which was cDNA or gDNA.

In the source study's methods: Scientists estimated how many nucleated cells there were by amplifying reference gene primers. The repertoire was sequenced with immunoSEQ multiplex PCR; TCRdb's copy has only in-frame clones and lacks some. The DNA gave D and trimming, while V, J and clone size come from that table. The table records 140,000 to 150,000 clones, under 85% of them present only once. Looked up from germline, CDR1 is SGHTA and CDR2 is FQGNSA. This CDR3 contains 16 residues. V dropped 5 bases and J dropped 6; count of bases not matched to a gene: 16. Sequenced material: peripheral blood. The receptor comes from a man between 50 and 59 years old with active or convalescent COVID-19. The rearrangement links TRBV7-2 to TRBJ2-7; 7 positions agree with TRBD2. CDR3 nucleotide sequence: TGTGCCAGCAGCCAACCTGGGGGGGGTGGGCGGGGCGAGCAGTACTTC. This encodes CASSQPGGGGRGEQYF.